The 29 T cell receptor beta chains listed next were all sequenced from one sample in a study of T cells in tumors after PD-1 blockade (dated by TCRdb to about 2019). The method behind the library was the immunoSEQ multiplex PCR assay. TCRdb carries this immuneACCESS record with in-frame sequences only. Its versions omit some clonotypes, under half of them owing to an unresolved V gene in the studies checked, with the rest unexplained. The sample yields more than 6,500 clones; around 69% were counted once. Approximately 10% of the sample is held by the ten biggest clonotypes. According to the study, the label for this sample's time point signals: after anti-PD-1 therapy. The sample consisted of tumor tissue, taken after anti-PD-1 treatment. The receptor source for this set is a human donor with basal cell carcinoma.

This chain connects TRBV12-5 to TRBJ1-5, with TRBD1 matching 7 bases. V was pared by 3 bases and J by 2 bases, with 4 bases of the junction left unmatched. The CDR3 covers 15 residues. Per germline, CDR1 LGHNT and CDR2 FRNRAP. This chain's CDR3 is CASGFQGGGNQPQHF. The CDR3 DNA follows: TGTGCTAGTGGTTTTCAGGGGGGGGGCAATCAGCCCCAGCATTTT.

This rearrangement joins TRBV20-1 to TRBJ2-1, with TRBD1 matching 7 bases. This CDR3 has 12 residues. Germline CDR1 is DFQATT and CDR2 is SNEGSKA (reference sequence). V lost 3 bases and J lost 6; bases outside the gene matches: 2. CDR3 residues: CSASHRGNEQFF. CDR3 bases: TGCAGTGCTAGTCACAGGGGCAATGAGCAGTTCTTC.

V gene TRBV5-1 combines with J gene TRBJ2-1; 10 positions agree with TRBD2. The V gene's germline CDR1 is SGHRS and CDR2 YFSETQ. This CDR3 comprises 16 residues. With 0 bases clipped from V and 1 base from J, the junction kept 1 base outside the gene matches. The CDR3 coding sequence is TGCGCCAGCAGCTTGGATAGCGGGGGGTCCTACAATGAGCAGTTCTTC. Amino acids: CASSLDSGGSYNEQFF.

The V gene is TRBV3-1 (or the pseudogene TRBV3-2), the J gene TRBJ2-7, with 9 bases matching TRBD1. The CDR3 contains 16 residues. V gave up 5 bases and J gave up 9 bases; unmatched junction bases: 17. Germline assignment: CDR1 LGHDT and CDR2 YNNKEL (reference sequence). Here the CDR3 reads CASSNLLRTGVLRQYF. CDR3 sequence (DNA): TGTGCCAGCAGCAATCTTCTCAGGACAGGGGTCCTGAGGCAGTACTTC.

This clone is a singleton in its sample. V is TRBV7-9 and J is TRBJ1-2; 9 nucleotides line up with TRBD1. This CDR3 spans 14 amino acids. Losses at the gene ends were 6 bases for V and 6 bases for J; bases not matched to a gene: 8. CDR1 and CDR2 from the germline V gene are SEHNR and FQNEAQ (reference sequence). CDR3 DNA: TGTGCCAGCAGGGGTACAGGGGGCGCTAATGGCTACACCTTC. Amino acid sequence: CASRGTGGANGYTF.

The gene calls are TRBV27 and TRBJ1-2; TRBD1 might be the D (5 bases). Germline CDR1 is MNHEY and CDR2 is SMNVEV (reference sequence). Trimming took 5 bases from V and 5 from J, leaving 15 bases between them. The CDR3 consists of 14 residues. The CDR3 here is CASSLGTESYGYTF. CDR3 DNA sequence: TGTGCCAGCAGTCTTGGGACGGAGAGTTATGGCTACACCTTC.

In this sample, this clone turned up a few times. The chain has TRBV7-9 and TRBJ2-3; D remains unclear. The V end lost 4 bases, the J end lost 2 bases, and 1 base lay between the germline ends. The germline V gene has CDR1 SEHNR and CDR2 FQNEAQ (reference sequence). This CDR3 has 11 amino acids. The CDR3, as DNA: TGTGCCAGCAGCTCCACAGATACGCAGTATTTT. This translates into CASSSTDTQYF.

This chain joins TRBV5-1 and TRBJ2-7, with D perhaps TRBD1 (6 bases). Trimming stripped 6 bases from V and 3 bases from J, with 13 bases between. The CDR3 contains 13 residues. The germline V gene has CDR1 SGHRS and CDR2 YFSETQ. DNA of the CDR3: TGCGCCAGCACCAGGGACAACGACTACGAGCAGTACTTC. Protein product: CASTRDNDYEQYF.

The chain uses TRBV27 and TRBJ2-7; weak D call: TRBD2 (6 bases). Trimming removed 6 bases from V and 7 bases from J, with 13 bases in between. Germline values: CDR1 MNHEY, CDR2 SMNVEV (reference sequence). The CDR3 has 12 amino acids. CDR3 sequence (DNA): TGTGCCAGCAGAGGAGGGTCGGGGGAGCAGTACTTC. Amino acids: CASRGGSGEQYF.

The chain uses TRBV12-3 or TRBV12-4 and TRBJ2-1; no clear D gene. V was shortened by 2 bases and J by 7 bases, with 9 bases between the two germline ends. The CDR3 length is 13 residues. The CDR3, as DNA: TGTGCCAGCAGTTTACTGGGTACGAATGAGCAGTTCTTC. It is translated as CASSLLGTNEQFF.

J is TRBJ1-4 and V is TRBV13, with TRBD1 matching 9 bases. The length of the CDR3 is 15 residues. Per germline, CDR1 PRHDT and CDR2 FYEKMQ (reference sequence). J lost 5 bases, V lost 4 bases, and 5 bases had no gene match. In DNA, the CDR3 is TGTGCCAGCAGCTCGCAAGGACAGGGGAATGAAAAACTGTTTTTT. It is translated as CASSSQGQGNEKLFF.

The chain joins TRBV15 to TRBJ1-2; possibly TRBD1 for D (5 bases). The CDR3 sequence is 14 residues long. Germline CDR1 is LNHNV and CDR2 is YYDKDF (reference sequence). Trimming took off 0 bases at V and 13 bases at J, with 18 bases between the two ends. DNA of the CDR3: TGTGCCACCAGCAGAGACCTCCAGGGTTCGGGATGCACCTTC. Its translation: CATSRDLQGSGCTF.

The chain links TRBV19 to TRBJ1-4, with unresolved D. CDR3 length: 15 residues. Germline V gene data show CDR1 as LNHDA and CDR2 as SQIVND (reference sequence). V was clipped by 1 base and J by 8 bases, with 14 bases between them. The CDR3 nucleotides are TGTGCCAGTAGTATAGGGTCAGCCGTAAGCGAAAAACTGTTTTTT. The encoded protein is CASSIGSAVSEKLFF.

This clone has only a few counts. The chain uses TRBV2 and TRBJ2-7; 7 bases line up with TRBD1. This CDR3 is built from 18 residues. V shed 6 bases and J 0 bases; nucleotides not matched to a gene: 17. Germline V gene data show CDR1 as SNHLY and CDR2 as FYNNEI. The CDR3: CASSIPGVWDSVSYEQYF. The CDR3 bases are TGTGCCAGCAGCATACCTGGGGTTTGGGACAGTGTCTCCTACGAGCAGTACTTC.

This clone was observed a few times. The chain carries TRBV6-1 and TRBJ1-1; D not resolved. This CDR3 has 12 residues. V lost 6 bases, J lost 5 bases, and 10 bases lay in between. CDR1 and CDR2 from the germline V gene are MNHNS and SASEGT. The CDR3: CASRLEETEAFF. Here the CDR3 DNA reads TGTGCCAGCAGGCTGGAGGAGACTGAAGCTTTCTTT.

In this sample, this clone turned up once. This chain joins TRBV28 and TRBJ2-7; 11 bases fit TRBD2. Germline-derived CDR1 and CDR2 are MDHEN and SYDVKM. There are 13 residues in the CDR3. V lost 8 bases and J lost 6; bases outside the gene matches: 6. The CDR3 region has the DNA TGTGCCAGCGCAACTAGCGGGAGAAGCGAGCAGTACTTC. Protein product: CASATSGRSEQYF.

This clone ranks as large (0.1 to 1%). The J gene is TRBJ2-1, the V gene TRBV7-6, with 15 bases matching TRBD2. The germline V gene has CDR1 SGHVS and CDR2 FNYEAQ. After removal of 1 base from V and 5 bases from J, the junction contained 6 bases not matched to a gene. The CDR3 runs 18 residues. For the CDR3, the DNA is TGTGCCAGCAGCTTAGGGACTAGCGGGGGGGCCCTTAACAATGAGCAGTTCTTC. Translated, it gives CASSLGTSGGALNNEQFF.

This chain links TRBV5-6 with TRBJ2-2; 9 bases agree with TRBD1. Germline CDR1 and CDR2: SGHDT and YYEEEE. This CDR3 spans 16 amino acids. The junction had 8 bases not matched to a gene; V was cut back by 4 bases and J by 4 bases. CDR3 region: CASSTGTGSFTGELFF. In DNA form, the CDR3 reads TGTGCCAGCAGCACCGGGACAGGGTCTTTCACCGGGGAGCTGTTTTTT.

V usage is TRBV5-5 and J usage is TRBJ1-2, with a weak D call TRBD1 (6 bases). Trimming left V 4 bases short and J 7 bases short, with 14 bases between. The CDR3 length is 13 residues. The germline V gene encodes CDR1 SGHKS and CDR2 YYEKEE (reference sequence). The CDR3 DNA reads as TGTGCCAGCAGCGGGGACGGGGGCGGTGGCTACACCTTC. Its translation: CASSGDGGGGYTF.

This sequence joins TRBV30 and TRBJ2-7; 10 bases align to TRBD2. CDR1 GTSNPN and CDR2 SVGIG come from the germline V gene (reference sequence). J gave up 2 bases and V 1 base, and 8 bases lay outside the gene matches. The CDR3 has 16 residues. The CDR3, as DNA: TGTGCCTGGAGTGGCTTCCTAGCGGGAGAGACCTACGAGCAGTACTTC. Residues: CAWSGFLAGETYEQYF.

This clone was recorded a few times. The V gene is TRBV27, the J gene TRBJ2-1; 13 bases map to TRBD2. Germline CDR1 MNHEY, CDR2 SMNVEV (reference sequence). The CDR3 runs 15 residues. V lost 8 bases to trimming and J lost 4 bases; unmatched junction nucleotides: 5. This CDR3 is CASGPGLAGYNEQFF. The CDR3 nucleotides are TGTGCCAGCGGCCCGGGACTAGCGGGATACAATGAGCAGTTCTTC.

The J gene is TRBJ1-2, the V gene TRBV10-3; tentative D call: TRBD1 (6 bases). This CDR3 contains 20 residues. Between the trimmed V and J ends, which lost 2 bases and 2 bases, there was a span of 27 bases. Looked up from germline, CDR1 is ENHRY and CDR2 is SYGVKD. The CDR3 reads CAISEMTREKGDGSNYGYTF. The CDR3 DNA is TGTGCCATCAGTGAGATGACTCGAGAAAAGGGGGATGGCTCAAACTATGGCTACACCTTC.

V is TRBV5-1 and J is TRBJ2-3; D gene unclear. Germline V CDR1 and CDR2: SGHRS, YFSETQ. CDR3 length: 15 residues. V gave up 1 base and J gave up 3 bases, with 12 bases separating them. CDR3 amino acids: CASSLFGSQTDTQYF. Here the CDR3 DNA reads TGCGCCAGCAGCTTGTTCGGTAGCCAGACAGATACGCAGTATTTT.

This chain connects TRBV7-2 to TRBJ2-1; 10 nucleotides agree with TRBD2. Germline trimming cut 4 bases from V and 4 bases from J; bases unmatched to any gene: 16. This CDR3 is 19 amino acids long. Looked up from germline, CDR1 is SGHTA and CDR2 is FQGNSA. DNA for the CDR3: TGTGCCAGCAGCTCACCCCCAATGGCTTGGACTAGCGGTTACAATGAGCAGTTCTTC. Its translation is CASSSPPMAWTSGYNEQFF.

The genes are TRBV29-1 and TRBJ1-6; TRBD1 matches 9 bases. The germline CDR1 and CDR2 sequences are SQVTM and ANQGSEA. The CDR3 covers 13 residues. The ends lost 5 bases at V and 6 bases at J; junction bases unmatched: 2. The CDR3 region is CSVQDRGNSPLHF. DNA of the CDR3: TGCAGCGTTCAGGACAGGGGTAATTCACCCCTCCACTTT.

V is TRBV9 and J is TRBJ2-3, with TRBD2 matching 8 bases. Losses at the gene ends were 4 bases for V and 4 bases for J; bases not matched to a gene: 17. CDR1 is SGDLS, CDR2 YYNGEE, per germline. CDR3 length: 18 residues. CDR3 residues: CASSTPSSSGSLADTQYF. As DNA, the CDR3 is TGTGCCAGCAGCACTCCCTCGTCGAGCGGGAGCTTGGCAGATACGCAGTATTTT.

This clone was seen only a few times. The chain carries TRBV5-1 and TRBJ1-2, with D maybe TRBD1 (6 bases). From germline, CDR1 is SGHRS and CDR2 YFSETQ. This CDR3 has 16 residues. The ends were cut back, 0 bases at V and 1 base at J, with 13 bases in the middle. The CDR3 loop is CASSLGGDTHNYGYTF. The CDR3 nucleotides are TGCGCCAGCAGCTTGGGTGGGGACACTCATAACTATGGCTACACCTTC.

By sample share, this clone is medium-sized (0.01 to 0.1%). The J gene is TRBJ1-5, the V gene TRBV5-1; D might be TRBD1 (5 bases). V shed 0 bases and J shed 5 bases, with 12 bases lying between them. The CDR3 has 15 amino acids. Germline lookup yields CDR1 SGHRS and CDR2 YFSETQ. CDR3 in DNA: TGCGCCAGCAGCTTGGAGGGAAAGGGGTATCAGCCCCAGCATTTT. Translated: CASSLEGKGYQPQHF.

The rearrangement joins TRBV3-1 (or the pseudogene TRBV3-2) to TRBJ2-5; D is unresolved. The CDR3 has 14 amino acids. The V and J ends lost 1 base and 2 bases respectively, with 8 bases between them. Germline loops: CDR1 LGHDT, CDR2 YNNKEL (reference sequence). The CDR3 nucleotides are TGTGCCAGCAGCCAAGTGGCCGGGCAAGAGACCCAGTACTTC. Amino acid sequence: CASSQVAGQETQYF.